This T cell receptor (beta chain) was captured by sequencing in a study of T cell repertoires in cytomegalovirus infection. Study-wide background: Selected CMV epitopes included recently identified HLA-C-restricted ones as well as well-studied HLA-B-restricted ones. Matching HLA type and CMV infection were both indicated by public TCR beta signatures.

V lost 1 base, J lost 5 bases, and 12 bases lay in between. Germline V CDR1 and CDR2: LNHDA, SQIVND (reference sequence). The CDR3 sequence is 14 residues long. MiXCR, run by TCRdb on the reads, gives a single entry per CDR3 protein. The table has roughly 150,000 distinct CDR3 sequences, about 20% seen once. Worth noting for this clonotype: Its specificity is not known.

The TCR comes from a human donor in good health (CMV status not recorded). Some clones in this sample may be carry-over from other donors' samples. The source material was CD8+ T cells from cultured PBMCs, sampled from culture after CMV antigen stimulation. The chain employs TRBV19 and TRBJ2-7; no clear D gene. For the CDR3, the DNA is TGTGCCAGTAGTATAGTACCGCACGGCGACGAGCAGTACTTC. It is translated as CASSIVPHGDEQYF.